This TCR beta chain was profiled in a study of identical twins. Findings of the study overall: Researchers reported excess low generation probability among twin-shared out-of-frame alpha sequences.

Only healthy Caucasians were enrolled as donors. CDR3 size: 13 residues. Germline V gene lookup returns CDR1 SNHLY and CDR2 FYNNEI. V was clipped by 7 bases and J by 6 bases, with 15 bases between them. TCRdb reprocessed the 5' RACE reads via MiXCR and lists one record per CDR3 protein. The sample holds 1.5 million to 2 million distinct CDR3 sequences, about 31% seen once. This clonotype came up a few times. The target antigen is unknown. Sequenced material: cord blood. The chain joins TRBV2 to TRBJ1-2; D may be TRBD1 (5 bases). The TCR sequence derives from a newborn girl in good health. The CDR3, as DNA: TGTGCCAGCATAGGTAGGGGTCGAAATGGCTACACCTTC. As protein: CASIGRGRNGYTF.